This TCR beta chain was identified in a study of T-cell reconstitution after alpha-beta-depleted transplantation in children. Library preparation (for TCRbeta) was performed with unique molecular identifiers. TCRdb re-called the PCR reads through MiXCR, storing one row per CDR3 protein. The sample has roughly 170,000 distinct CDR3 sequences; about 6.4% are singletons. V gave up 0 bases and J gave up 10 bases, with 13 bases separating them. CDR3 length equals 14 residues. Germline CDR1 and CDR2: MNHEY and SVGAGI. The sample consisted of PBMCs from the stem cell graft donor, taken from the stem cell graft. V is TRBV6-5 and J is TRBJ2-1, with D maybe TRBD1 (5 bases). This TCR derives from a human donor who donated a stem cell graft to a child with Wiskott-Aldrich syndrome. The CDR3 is CASSYSIWGAEQFF. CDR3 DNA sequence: TGTGCCAGCAGTTACTCGATCTGGGGCGCAGAGCAGTTCTTC.